This T cell receptor (beta chain) was sequenced in a study of metastatic and nonmetastatic thyroid tumors. At the level of the study: A comparison of repertoires was made across blood and tumor or nodule tissue from malignant and benign thyroid patients.

The germline V and J ends were trimmed by 0 bases and 7 bases, with 9 bases remaining between them. Germline CDR1 reads MNHEY; CDR2 reads SVGAGI. This CDR3 is built from 13 residues. Patients were all untreated before their thyroid surgery. Per the authors' pipeline: Variation in CDR3 across clinicopathological groups served as the basis for constructing a distant-metastasis classifier in papillary thyroid cancer. TCRdb re-clonotyped the PCR reads through MiXCR. The V and J calls were not made by the authors but by TCRdb's processing. The table lists 40,000 or so clones, 25% to 30% of them singletons. This clone turned up a few times. Its cognate antigen is unknown. Study outcomes and limitations: Patients with malignant thyroid tumors reportedly had significantly higher TCR beta diversity than those with benign nodules, in blood and tumor.

The source of this sequence is a female donor with papillary thyroid cancer or a benign thyroid nodule (not recorded which). Some clones in this sample may be carry-over from other donors' samples. The chain has TRBV6-5 and TRBJ1-1; D uncertain. The sample taken for sequencing was blood. The CDR3 is CASSYSMASEAFF. The CDR3 bases are TGTGCCAGCAGTTACTCGATGGCTAGTGAAGCTTTCTTT.